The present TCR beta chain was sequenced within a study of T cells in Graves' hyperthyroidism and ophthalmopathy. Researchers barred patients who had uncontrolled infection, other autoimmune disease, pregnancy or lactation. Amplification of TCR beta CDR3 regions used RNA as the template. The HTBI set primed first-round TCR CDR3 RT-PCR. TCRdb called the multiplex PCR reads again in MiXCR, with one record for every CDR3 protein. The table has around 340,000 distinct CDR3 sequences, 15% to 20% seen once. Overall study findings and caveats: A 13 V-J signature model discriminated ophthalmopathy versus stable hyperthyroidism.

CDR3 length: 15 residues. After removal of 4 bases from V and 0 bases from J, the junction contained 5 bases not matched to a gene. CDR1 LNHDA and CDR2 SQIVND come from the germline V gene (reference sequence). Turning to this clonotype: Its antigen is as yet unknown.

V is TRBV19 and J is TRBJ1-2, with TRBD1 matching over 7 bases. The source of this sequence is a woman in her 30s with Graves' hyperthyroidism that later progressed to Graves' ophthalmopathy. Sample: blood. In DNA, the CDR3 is TGTGCCAGTAGTACCGGGACAGCTTCTAACTATGGCTACACCTTC. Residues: CASSTGTASNYGYTF.